A selection of T cell receptor beta chains follows, all from one sample in a study of T cell repertoires in cytomegalovirus infection. TCRdb called the reads again in MiXCR, with one record for every CDR3 protein. The sample comprises hundreds of thousands of distinct CDR3 sequences, less than 40% of which are singletons, and 2.8% rests with the top ten. The sample was PBMCs. Every receptor here comes from a human donor in good health (CMV status not recorded). Some clones in this sample may be carry-over from other donors' samples. CDR3s include the opening cysteine and the closing phenylalanine or tryptophan. D genes are given only for firm matches. Only part of the rows carry a size: once, few, many, or a class if the clone is expanded.

CDR3 DNA: TGTGCCACCAGCAGAGCCGAAAATAGGGGGAGAAGGGAGACCCAGTACTTC
CDR3 protein: CATSRAENRGRRETQYF
clone size: few
V gene: TRBV15
D gene: .
J gene: TRBJ2-5

CDR3 DNA: TGCGCCAGCAGCCCTCGTCCCGGGACAGGGAACGGGGTTGGGGATTCACCCCTCCACTTT
CDR3 protein: CASSPRPGTGNGVGDSPLHF
clone size: few
V gene: TRBV5-1
D gene: TRBD1
J gene: TRBJ1-6

CDR3 DNA: TGTGCCAGCAGTGACGGACAGAGCACAGATACGCAGTATTTT
CDR3 protein: CASSDGQSTDTQYF
clone size: .
V gene: TRBV6-1
D gene: .
J gene: TRBJ2-3

CDR3 DNA: TGCAGCGTTCTGGGACAAGGAGGAGAAAAACTGTTTTTT
CDR3 protein: CSVLGQGGEKLFF
clone size: .
V gene: TRBV29-1
D gene: .
J gene: TRBJ1-4

CDR3 DNA: TGTGCCAGCAGCTCTACAACTACCGGGACTCCTACGCAGTATTTT
CDR3 protein: CASSSTTTGTPTQYF
clone size: few
V gene: TRBV7-2
D gene: .
J gene: TRBJ2-3

CDR3 DNA: TGTGCCAGTAGTCCATCCCTGAGAACTCAGCCCCAGCATTTT
CDR3 protein: CASSPSLRTQPQHF
clone size: .
V gene: TRBV19
D gene: .
J gene: TRBJ1-5

CDR3 DNA: TGCGCCAGCAGCCAAGAACCCACCAGGGTGACTGAAGCTTTCTTT
CDR3 protein: CASSQEPTRVTEAFF
clone size: many
V gene: TRBV4-1
D gene: .
J gene: TRBJ1-1

CDR3 DNA: TGTGACAGCAGCTTAATAGGCCTAGCGAGGAACGAGCAGTACTTC
CDR3 protein: CDSSLIGLARNEQYF
clone size: .
V gene: TRBV7-4
D gene: .
J gene: TRBJ2-7

CDR3 DNA: TGCAGTGCTAGGCCTGGCTATGGCTACACCTTC
CDR3 protein: CSARPGYGYTF
clone size: .
V gene: TRBV20-1
D gene: .
J gene: TRBJ1-2

CDR3 DNA: TGTGCCAGCTCCCCCGGGACAGGGACCCCCGAGCAGTACTTC
CDR3 protein: CASSPGTGTPEQYF
clone size: few
V gene: TRBV27
D gene: TRBD1
J gene: TRBJ2-7

CDR3 DNA: TGTGCCAGCAGCCCGTGGGGGGGGGTTCGATCCAAAAACATTCAGTACTTC
CDR3 protein: CASSPWGGVRSKNIQYF
clone size: once
V gene: TRBV28
D gene: TRBD2
J gene: TRBJ2-4

CDR3 DNA: TGTGCCAGCAGTCTGCGGGGACTCTATGGCTACACCTTC
CDR3 protein: CASSLRGLYGYTF
clone size: few
V gene: TRBV28
D gene: .
J gene: TRBJ1-2

CDR3 DNA: TGTGCCAGCAGTCCCCCGTGGACAGGGGCCAGGTACAATGAGCAGTTCTTC
CDR3 protein: CASSPPWTGARYNEQFF
clone size: many
V gene: TRBV28
D gene: TRBD1
J gene: TRBJ2-1

CDR3 DNA: TGTGCCAGCAGCGCCGGACAGGGAAGGAGTTGGGGAGCTTTCTTT
CDR3 protein: CASSAGQGRSWGAFF
clone size: .
V gene: TRBV9
D gene: TRBD1
J gene: TRBJ1-1

CDR3 DNA: TGTGCCAGCAGCCATCCCGGGACAGGGTTGAACACTGAAGCTTTCTTT
CDR3 protein: CASSHPGTGLNTEAFF
clone size: few
V gene: TRBV7-6
D gene: TRBD1
J gene: TRBJ1-1

CDR3 DNA: TGTGCCAGCAGTTACGAAAACATAAGGGAACTGCTGAACACTGAAGCTTTCTTT
CDR3 protein: CASSYENIRELLNTEAFF
clone size: .
V gene: TRBV6-6
D gene: .
J gene: TRBJ1-1

CDR3 DNA: TGTGCCAGCAGTTACTCGGCAGACAACACAGATACGCAGTATTTT
CDR3 protein: CASSYSADNTDTQYF
clone size: .
V gene: TRBV6-5
D gene: .
J gene: TRBJ2-3

CDR3 DNA: TGCAGTGCTGCCAGGGCGTCCTATAATTCACCCCTCCACTTT
CDR3 protein: CSAARASYNSPLHF
clone size: .
V gene: TRBV20-1
D gene: .
J gene: TRBJ1-6

CDR3 DNA: TGTGCCAGCAGCTTCCCGGGGAGGGCTTCACCCCTCCACTTT
CDR3 protein: CASSFPGRASPLHF
clone size: .
V gene: TRBV7-3
D gene: .
J gene: TRBJ1-6

CDR3 DNA: TGTGCCAGCAGCGACACAGGGGGCGCTAATGAAAAACTGTTTTTT
CDR3 protein: CASSDTGGANEKLFF
clone size: .
V gene: TRBV12-3/TRBV12-4
D gene: TRBD1
J gene: TRBJ1-4

CDR3 DNA: TGTGCCAGTAGCCCCCAGCGGGGGGGCTTCGATGAGCAGTTCTTC
CDR3 protein: CASSPQRGGFDEQFF
clone size: .
V gene: TRBV19
D gene: TRBD2
J gene: TRBJ2-1

CDR3 DNA: TGTGCCAGCAGCTCCGACAGGGGGCGGTCTCAGCCCCAGCATTTT
CDR3 protein: CASSSDRGRSQPQHF
clone size: .
V gene: TRBV7-2
D gene: TRBD1
J gene: TRBJ1-5

CDR3 DNA: TGTGCCAGCAGCCCAATCGGCGGGGCAGGGGTGAATGAGCAGTTCTTC
CDR3 protein: CASSPIGGAGVNEQFF
clone size: .
V gene: TRBV7-6
D gene: .
J gene: TRBJ2-1

CDR3 DNA: TGTGCCAGCAGTTTGGAGGGGGCTCCGAACACTGAAGCTTTCTTT
CDR3 protein: CASSLEGAPNTEAFF
clone size: few
V gene: TRBV28
D gene: TRBD1
J gene: TRBJ1-1

CDR3 DNA: TGTGCCAGCAGCCATCAGGAACGGTCCCTATATGGCTACACCTTC
CDR3 protein: CASSHQERSLYGYTF
clone size: few
V gene: TRBV4-2
D gene: .
J gene: TRBJ1-2

CDR3 DNA: TGTGCCAGCAGCTTTAGTTCCACTAATGAAAAACTGTTTTTT
CDR3 protein: CASSFSSTNEKLFF
clone size: few
V gene: TRBV7-8
D gene: .
J gene: TRBJ1-4

CDR3 DNA: TGTGCCAGCAGTTCCCCCCGGGGCAGGACCATATATTTT
CDR3 protein: CASSSPRGRTIYF
clone size: few
V gene: TRBV12-3/TRBV12-4
D gene: .
J gene: TRBJ1-3

CDR3 DNA: TGTGCCAGTACAAGAAGGGGACTGAACACTGAAGCTTTCTTT
CDR3 protein: CASTRRGLNTEAFF
clone size: few
V gene: TRBV19
D gene: .
J gene: TRBJ1-1

CDR3 DNA: TGTGCCAGCAGCTCCCCGCAAGTCTACAATGAGCAGTTCTTC
CDR3 protein: CASSSPQVYNEQFF
clone size: .
V gene: TRBV7-3
D gene: .
J gene: TRBJ2-1

CDR3 DNA: TGTGCCAGCACCTTAGAGGGCGACTATGGCTACACCTTC
CDR3 protein: CASTLEGDYGYTF
clone size: .
V gene: TRBV7-9
D gene: .
J gene: TRBJ1-2

CDR3 DNA: TGTGCCAGCAGCTCCGGACGGAACCTCAGGGACGAGCAGTACTTC
CDR3 protein: CASSSGRNLRDEQYF
clone size: few
V gene: TRBV7-9
D gene: .
J gene: TRBJ2-7

CDR3 DNA: TGTGCCAGCAGCCAATGGGAAGAGGCTTTCTTT
CDR3 protein: CASSQWEEAFF
clone size: .
V gene: TRBV14
D gene: .
J gene: TRBJ1-1

CDR3 DNA: TGTGCCAGTAGTATCCCTGTTGATAGCAATCAGCCCCAGCATTTT
CDR3 protein: CASSIPVDSNQPQHF
clone size: few
V gene: TRBV19
D gene: .
J gene: TRBJ1-5

CDR3 DNA: TGTGCCAGCAGTTACTCGAAACGGGACAGGGGGCCGTTGTTAAGTGACACTGAAGCTTTCTTT
CDR3 protein: CASSYSKRDRGPLLSDTEAFF
clone size: few
V gene: TRBV6-5
D gene: TRBD1
J gene: TRBJ1-1

CDR3 DNA: TGCGCCAGCAGCCCAACCTGGCCCCCCAATAGCAATCAGCCCCAGCATTTT
CDR3 protein: CASSPTWPPNSNQPQHF
clone size: many
V gene: TRBV4-1
D gene: .
J gene: TRBJ1-5

CDR3 DNA: TGTGCCAGCAGCAAATACACAGGGAACACTGAAGCTTTCTTT
CDR3 protein: CASSKYTGNTEAFF
clone size: many
V gene: TRBV7-2
D gene: .
J gene: TRBJ1-1

CDR3 DNA: TGTGCCAGCAGCTCCGGGAGGGCCATTGTCGTGCGCCAAGAGACCCAGTACTTC
CDR3 protein: CASSSGRAIVVRQETQYF
clone size: few
V gene: TRBV7-2
D gene: TRBD2
J gene: TRBJ2-5

CDR3 DNA: TGTGCCACCGGGGGATCGGGCTCCTACGAGCAGTACTTC
CDR3 protein: CATGGSGSYEQYF
clone size: few
V gene: TRBV19
D gene: .
J gene: TRBJ2-7

CDR3 DNA: TGTGCCAGCAGCTTAGTGGGACAGGGGGGTTCAGGCTACGAGCAGTACTTC
CDR3 protein: CASSLVGQGGSGYEQYF
clone size: .
V gene: TRBV7-9
D gene: TRBD1
J gene: TRBJ2-7

CDR3 DNA: TGTGCCAGCAGCCAAGGCAACCGGGGCTCATATAGCAATCAGCCCCAGCATTTT
CDR3 protein: CASSQGNRGSYSNQPQHF
clone size: .
V gene: TRBV3-1
D gene: .
J gene: TRBJ1-5

CDR3 DNA: TGCGCCAGCAGACCGGAGACGAGAAACACCATATATTTT
CDR3 protein: CASRPETRNTIYF
clone size: few
V gene: TRBV5-1
D gene: .
J gene: TRBJ1-3

CDR3 DNA: TGCAGTGCTAGGGGGGCTAGCGGGATTACTGAGCAGTACTTC
CDR3 protein: CSARGASGITEQYF
clone size: .
V gene: TRBV20-1
D gene: TRBD2
J gene: TRBJ2-7

CDR3 DNA: TGTGCCAGCAAACGAGGGTTCTCGACTAATGAAAAACTGTTTTTT
CDR3 protein: CASKRGFSTNEKLFF
clone size: few
V gene: TRBV2
D gene: .
J gene: TRBJ1-4